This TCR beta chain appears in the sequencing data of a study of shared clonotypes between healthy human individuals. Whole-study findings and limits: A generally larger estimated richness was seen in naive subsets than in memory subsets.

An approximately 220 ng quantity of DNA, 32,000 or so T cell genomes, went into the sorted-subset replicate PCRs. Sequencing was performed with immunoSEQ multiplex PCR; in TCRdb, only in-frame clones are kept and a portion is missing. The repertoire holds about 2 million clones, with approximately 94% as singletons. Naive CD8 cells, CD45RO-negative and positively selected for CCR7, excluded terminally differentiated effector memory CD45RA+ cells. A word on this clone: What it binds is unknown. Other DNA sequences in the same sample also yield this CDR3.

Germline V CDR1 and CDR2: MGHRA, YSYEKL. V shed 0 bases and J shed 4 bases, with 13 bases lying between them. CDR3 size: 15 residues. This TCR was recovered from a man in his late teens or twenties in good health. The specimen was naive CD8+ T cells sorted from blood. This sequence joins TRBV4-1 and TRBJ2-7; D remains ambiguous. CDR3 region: CASSQDPGVGYEQYF. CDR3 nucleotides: TGCGCCAGCAGCCAAGATCCTGGTGTTGGGTACGAGCAGTACTTC.